This T cell receptor beta chain was observed in a study of cytomegalovirus exposure and HLA in healthy donors (dated by TCRdb to about 2017). Regarding the study in general: According to a later analysis, one platform produced both the 120 validation repertoires and the approximately 600 repertoires of the first cohort. The aim of the study was to test whether cataloging public T cell receptors could identify signatures of past pathogen exposure. In addition to the first cohort of around 670 subjects, a separate validation cohort of under 150 different subjects was used. High-throughput TCR immunosequencing, statistical association of individual TCRs with disease status, and machine learning were combined to predict cytomegalovirus infection status. General conclusions and limits of the study: Cytomegalovirus status was reported to be diagnosed by the classifier with high specificity and sensitivity in both the original and validation cohorts. Subsequent analysis determined that TCRs grouped into clusters in the first cohort also showed a tendency toward co-occurrence across the roughly 130 validation repertoires, and approximately 94% of cluster scores exceeded 0. The study listed around 160 TCR beta chains as associated with cytomegalovirus. According to the authors, the approach could potentially be generalized to other disease states and immunological phenotypes. Three of the identified cytomegalovirus-associated TCR beta chains were confirmed in vitro to be specific for cytomegalovirus antigens. A later analysis had no HLA typing for the validation cohort, so co-occurrence there was scored across all 110 or so repertoires. Most TCR sequences were observed very rarely across donors, whereas some public TCRs were present in many individuals.

Details on this clone: The clone's antigen remains unknown. No per-base quality is available; no much larger clone lies one base away.

The CDR3 numbers 16 residues from cysteine through phenylalanine. Only the CDR3 DNA stays, 48 bases, in frame from base 1. The germline V and J ends show losses of 1 base and 6 bases respectively, and no gene match explains 7 bases of the junction. CDR1 and CDR2 were assigned from the germline V gene as LGHNA and YNFKEQ. The donors belonged to the validation cohort of 120 subjects, which was separate from the approximately 700-subject first cohort. Libraries were made using the immunoSEQ multiplex PCR assay. The paper's data handling went like this. To diagnose cytomegalovirus status from the catalog of TCR beta chain sequences, a statistical classification framework was built. Drawn from immuneACCESS, this table holds only the in-frame rearrangements with V and J called that TCRdb kept. Clones are partly lost; checked studies trace under half to an unresolved V gene and leave the rest unexplained. V, J and clone size are those of that table, while D and trimming were read from the DNA. The sample table contains about 360,000 clones; only one count was recorded for roughly 88% of them. 0.8% to 0.85% of the sample rests with the top ten.

Sequencing was performed on PBMCs. The source of this sequence is a woman between 18 and 29 years old in good health and CMV-seronegative. The chain was built from TRBV4-2 and TRBJ2-2; 8 central bases correspond to TRBD2. The DNA sequence reads TGTGCCAGCAGCCAAGGTCCAGCGGGGGCGGCCGGGGAGCTGTTTTTT. Translated, this is CASSQGPAGAAGELFF.